This entry lists 2 T cell receptor beta chains sequenced from one sample in a study of T cells in Graves' hyperthyroidism and ophthalmopathy. It was RNA transcripts that yielded the amplified TCR beta CDR3 regions. An initial round of RT-PCR targeting the TCR CDR3 relied on the HTBI primer set. TCRdb re-called the multiplex PCR reads with MiXCR, one entry per CDR3 protein. Among about 840,000 distinct CDR3 sequences, roughly 40% were seen once, and the ten largest hold approximately 10%. The sequenced material came from blood. The receptors come from a man aged 18 to 30 with Graves' hyperthyroidism.

This clonotype has only a few counts. The gene calls are TRBV6-1 and TRBJ2-5; TRBD2 matches at 7 bases. V was pared by 4 bases and J by 0 bases, with 2 bases of the junction left unmatched. CDR3 length: 14 amino acids. Germline CDR1 and CDR2: MNHNS and SASEGT. As DNA, the CDR3 is TGTGCCAGCAGTGGCGGACTAGACCAAGAGACCCAGTACTTC. Protein: CASSGGLDQETQYF.

The chain recombines TRBV30 with TRBJ1-6; D gene ambiguous. Germline V gene data show CDR1 as GTSNPN and CDR2 as SVGIG (reference sequence). This CDR3 has 14 residues. With 4 bases removed from V and 13 bases from J, the gap between germline ends came to 20 bases. In DNA, the CDR3 is TGTGCCTGGAAAGTCGGACCGCATCAACTGCCCCTCCACTTT. The encoded protein is CAWKVGPHQLPLHF.